This record looks at one TCR beta chain sequence and its context. The sample comes from a study of shared clonotypes between healthy human individuals. For the study at large: The study used three CD4 naive, three CD4 memory, two CD8 naive and one CD8 memory plate per donor.

Deep-level assay runs were performed. Each replicate PCR on the sorted subsets used 150 to 200 ng DNA (around 30,000 T cell genomes). Measured with immunoSEQ multiplex PCR; TCRdb has only the in-frame clones, and not every one. The sample shows some 2 million clones, approximately 94% of them seen only once. V shed 3 bases and J shed 4 bases, with 15 bases lying between them. This CDR3 is built from 15 residues. Germline V gene data show CDR1 as SNHLY and CDR2 as FYNNEI. Terminally differentiated effector memory CD45RA+ cells were excluded from the naive CD8 cells, which were CD45RO-negative and positively selected for CCR7. Healthy adults negative for HIV, lacking recent acute infections or vaccinations, served as donors.

Material for sequencing was naive CD8+ T cells sorted from blood. The TCR sequence derives from a man aged 18 to 29 in good health. The rearrangement uses TRBV2 and TRBJ2-5; no reliable D call. The CDR3 loop reads CASSEGRPPGETQYF. The CDR3, as DNA: TGTGCCAGCAGTGAGGGTCGGCCCCCCGGAGAGACCCAGTACTTC.